The 16 T cell receptor beta chains reported below all come from one sample, sequenced in a study of CD8 T cells in ankylosing spondylitis (dated by TCRdb to 2016 to 2017). Receptor libraries were prepared by 5' RACE. This sample was sequenced with an Illumina HiSeq 2500. The public reads were reprocessed in TCRdb via fastp at Q25 and MiXCR, keeping in-frame beta chains. Each CDR3 protein appears once, grouped with its most common genes and DNA. In all, the sample holds 150,000 to 200,000 distinct CDR3 sequences, and about 18% of those were seen once. The top ten clones comprise approximately 7.6% of the sample. Source material: blood, either unsorted or a sorted T cell fraction (not recorded which). The receptor source for this set is a male donor with ankylosing spondylitis or in good health (not recorded which).

The genes are TRBV4-1 and TRBJ1-3; TRBD1 is a possible D gene (5 bases). The V gene's germline CDR1 is MGHRA and CDR2 YSYEKL. V shed 1 base and J shed 1 base, with 14 bases lying between them. CDR3 length: 17 amino acids. The CDR3 nucleotides are TGCGCCAGCAGCCAAGTACGGGGGATGGGGTCTGGAAACACCATATATTTT. Protein product: CASSQVRGMGSGNTIYF.

This clonotype was observed at least ten times. This sequence joins TRBV24-1 and TRBJ2-1, with 7 bases identical to TRBD2. Germline V CDR1 and CDR2: KGHDR, SFDVKD. Trimming at V came to 3 bases and at J to 5 bases, leaving 12 bases not matched to a gene. The CDR3 contains 17 residues. In nucleotides, the CDR3 is TGTGCCACCAGTGATCCTTCAGCGCGCGGGAGCAACAATGAGCAGTTCTTC. The encoded protein is CATSDPSARGSNNEQFF.

This clonotype was found a few times. J is TRBJ1-4 and V is TRBV29-1; 8 bases fit TRBD1. This CDR3 is built from 14 residues. Trimming took 7 bases from V and 11 from J; bases not matched to a gene: 15. Germline CDR1 and CDR2: SQVTM and ANQGSEA. This CDR3 is CSAGQGQDLGKLFF. The CDR3, as DNA: TGCAGCGCCGGCCAGGGACAGGACCTTGGGAAACTGTTTTTT.

The chain joins TRBV9 to TRBJ1-1; D is possibly TRBD1 (6 bases). V was trimmed by 3 bases and J by 1 base, leaving 10 bases between them. The CDR3 is 14 amino acids. Per germline, CDR1 SGDLS and CDR2 YYNGEE. CDR3 protein: CASSAGQPNTEAFF. CDR3 nucleotide sequence: TGTGCCAGCAGCGCAGGACAGCCGAACACTGAAGCTTTCTTT.

In its sample, this clonotype was seen a few times. This chain's CDR3 is CAISETGALTEAFF. CDR3 DNA sequence: TGTGCCATCAGTGAGACGGGGGCGCTCACTGAAGCTTTCTTT. This chain uses TRBV10-3 with TRBJ1-1, with D possibly matching TRBD1 (6 bases). CDR1 ENHRY and CDR2 SYGVKD come from the germline V gene. Trimming removed 2 bases at V and 4 bases at J, with 11 bases between. CDR3 length: 14 residues.

In this sample, this clonotype turned up many times. The chain uses TRBV29-1 and TRBJ1-1, with D unresolved. This CDR3 has 13 residues. The germline gives CDR1 SQVTM, CDR2 ANQGSEA. Trimming pared 0 bases from V and 1 base from J, leaving 6 bases between. DNA for the CDR3: TGCAGCGTTGAAGATCAAGGGAACACTGAAGCTTTCTTT. It encodes CSVEDQGNTEAFF.

The CDR3 nucleotides are TGTGCCAGCAGTTTAGGGAGCTGGGCCAAAAACATTCAGTACTTC. It codes for CASSLGSWAKNIQYF. The V and J genes are TRBV12-3 or TRBV12-4 and TRBJ2-4; D gene unclear. Trimming took 1 base from V and 1 from J, leaving 8 bases between them. The CDR3 has 15 residues.

This clonotype was seen ten or more times. The CDR3 DNA follows: TGCAGTGCTTTAAGCGGGAGTGTCAACGAGCAGTACTTC. It yields the protein CSALSGSVNEQYF. V is TRBV20-1 and J is TRBJ2-7; 8 positions agree with TRBD2. This CDR3 contains 13 residues. Trimming at V came to 5 bases and at J to 5 bases, leaving 8 bases not matched to a gene. The germline gives CDR1 DFQATT, CDR2 SNEGSKA (reference sequence).

The table lists this clonotype with a few counts. J is TRBJ2-3 and V is TRBV18, with unresolved D. The CDR3 runs 15 residues. Trimming removed 2 bases at V and 0 bases at J, with 9 bases between. Per the germline V gene, CDR1 is KGHSH and CDR2 is LQKENI. DNA of the CDR3: TGTGCCAGCTCACCAACGTCCGCTAGCACAGATACGCAGTATTTT. Translating it yields CASSPTSASTDTQYF.

The chain carries TRBV20-1 and TRBJ1-2; D is possibly TRBD1 (6 bases). CDR1 is DFQATT, CDR2 SNEGSKA, per germline (reference sequence). V shed 1 base and J shed 4 bases, with 16 bases lying between them. CDR3 length equals 15 residues. This CDR3 is CSARGRPGAAYGYTF. The CDR3 DNA is TGCAGTGCTAGAGGTCGGCCGGGGGCGGCCTATGGCTACACCTTC.

This clonotype came up a few times. The chain has TRBV3-1 and TRBJ2-3, with a tentative D call TRBD2 (5 bases). The length of the CDR3 is 12 residues. CDR1 LGHDT and CDR2 YNNKEL come from the germline V gene (reference sequence). Trimming took off 11 bases at V and 2 bases at J, with 11 bases between the two ends. In DNA form, the CDR3 reads TGTGCCTCGAAGGACTCCACAGATACGCAGTATTTT. Residues: CASKDSTDTQYF.

The CDR3 DNA sequence: TGTGCCAGCAGCCCCGACAGGGACAAAAACATTCAGTACTTC. Amino acid sequence: CASSPDRDKNIQYF. This chain links TRBV7-9 with TRBJ2-4, with 7 bases matching TRBD1. Looked up from germline, CDR1 is SEHNR and CDR2 is FQNEAQ (reference sequence). This CDR3 region has 14 residues. V gave up 5 bases and J gave up 3 bases; unmatched junction bases: 4.

The chain recombines TRBV7-2 with TRBJ2-7; 12 bases line up with TRBD2. CDR3 length equals 17 residues. V dropped 0 bases and J dropped 0; count of bases not matched to a gene: 3. Germline values: CDR1 SGHTA, CDR2 FQGNSA. The DNA of the CDR3 is TGTGCCAGCAGCTTAGCGGGACTAGCGGGTTTCTCCTACGAGCAGTACTTC. This translates into CASSLAGLAGFSYEQYF.

The J gene is TRBJ2-4, the V gene TRBV4-1; no definite D call. Trimming pared 1 base from V and 0 bases from J, leaving 13 bases between. CDR1 and CDR2 (germline): MGHRA, YSYEKL. The CDR3 loop spans 17 amino acids. The DNA for the CDR3 is TGCGCCAGCAGCCAAGGCCCCCTTCTCCTAGCCAAAAACATTCAGTACTTC. It is translated as CASSQGPLLLAKNIQYF.

In this sample, this clonotype turned up many times. The chain is built from TRBV20-1 and TRBJ2-5; the D gene is possibly TRBD2 (5 bases). The CDR3 totals 14 residues. The V and J ends lost 3 bases and 2 bases respectively, with 13 bases between them. Germline CDR1 reads DFQATT; CDR2 reads SNEGSKA (reference sequence). The CDR3 reads CSARGVAPQETQYF. Here the CDR3 DNA reads TGCAGTGCTAGGGGCGTAGCGCCGCAAGAGACCCAGTACTTC.

V gene TRBV5-1 combines with J gene TRBJ1-5; the D gene is possibly TRBD1 (5 bases). The CDR3 covers 16 residues. The V end lost 0 bases, the J end lost 0 bases, and 10 bases lay between the germline ends. Germline assignment: CDR1 SGHRS and CDR2 YFSETQ. CDR3 DNA: TGCGCCAGCAGCTTGGTTTCGACAGTTAGCAATCAGCCCCAGCATTTT. This encodes CASSLVSTVSNQPQHF.